The 5 T cell receptor beta chains below were found in one sample sequenced in a study of CD8+ T cells in alopecia areata. In each case, RNA was isolated and then reverse transcribed into cDNA as the sequencing template. The method was immunoSEQ multiplex PCR; TCRdb's version includes in-frame clones alone and lacks a portion of them. The sample records about 180,000 clones, around 49% being singletons. Specified treatment: oral pan-JAK inhibitor, 5-10 mg twice daily. The material sequenced was CD8+ T cells sorted from blood, taken at approximately week 52, from a patient treated with tofacitinib. Source of these receptors: a human donor with alopecia areata.

This rearrangement joins TRBV7-6 to TRBJ1-1; possible D gene TRBD1, 5 bases. The CDR3 is made up of 14 amino acids. V lost 2 bases and J 1 base, leaving 8 bases between the germline ends. Germline assignment: CDR1 SGHVS and CDR2 FNYEAQ. The CDR3 spells CASSLTGPNTEAFF. CDR3 nucleotides: TGTGCCAGCAGCTTAACAGGACCGAACACTGAAGCTTTCTTT.

The chain recombines TRBV9 with TRBJ1-2; 7 bases fit TRBD1. The CDR3 runs to 16 residues. V gave up 2 bases and J gave up 3 bases; unmatched junction bases: 10. From germline, CDR1 is SGDLS and CDR2 YYNGEE. The CDR3 DNA follows: TGTGCCAGCAGCGTCAGTCTGACAGGGTTGGACTATGGCTACACCTTC. It encodes CASSVSLTGLDYGYTF.

This rearrangement joins TRBV5-6 to TRBJ1-5; perhaps TRBD1 as D (6 bases). The CDR3 runs to 14 residues. Per the germline V gene, CDR1 is SGHDT and CDR2 is YYEEEE. V lost 2 bases and J lost 3, with 9 bases in between. The DNA of the CDR3 is TGTGCCAGCAGCTTCCGGACAGCCAATCAGCCCCAGCATTTT. Protein: CASSFRTANQPQHF.

The rearrangement joins TRBV6-5 to TRBJ2-3; the D is unclear. This CDR3 region has 13 residues. V lost 10 bases to trimming and J lost 2 bases, with 13 bases between them. Germline CDR1 and CDR2: MNHEY and SVGAGI. The CDR3 protein is CATHGIVTDTQYF. The DNA of the CDR3 is TGTGCCACCCATGGGATAGTCACAGATACGCAGTATTTT.

The chain carries TRBV2 and TRBJ2-7; TRBD1 matches at 10 bases. The germline gives CDR1 SNHLY, CDR2 FYNNEI. There are 15 residues in the CDR3. J was trimmed by 6 bases and V by 4 bases; bases with no gene match: 9. CDR3 sequence: CASSGQGAYPGEQYF. DNA of the CDR3: TGTGCCAGCAGTGGACAGGGGGCCTACCCTGGCGAGCAGTACTTC.